A selection of T cell receptor beta chains follows, all from one sample in a study of beta chain features in type 1 diabetes. The assay was immunoSEQ multiplex PCR, and TCRdb's table has in-frame clones only and misses some. The sample has hundreds of thousands of clones, about 32% seen once; the top ten hold around 0.065%. The sequenced sample was naive CD4+ T cells from blood. The source is a man aged 18 to 30 in good health. CDR3s include the opening cysteine and the closing phenylalanine or tryptophan. D genes are given only for firm matches. Clone size appears in some rows only: once, few, many, or a class for an expanded clone.

TRBV30	TRBD1	few	TRBJ2-7	CAWSDPGTGNSYEQYF	TGTGCCTGGAGTGACCCTGGGACAGGGAACTCCTACGAGCAGTACTTC
TRBV9	.	.	TRBJ2-3	CASSVLVSDTQYF	TGTGCCAGCAGCGTTTTAGTGTCAGATACGCAGTATTTT
TRBV9	.	.	TRBJ2-7	CASSVDAGTYEQYF	TGTGCCAGCAGCGTAGACGCAGGGACCTACGAGCAGTACTTC
TRBV30	.	few	TRBJ2-7	CACKQERAYEQYF	TGTGCCTGTAAACAGGAGCGGGCCTACGAGCAGTACTTC
TRBV18	.	.	TRBJ2-1	CASSSPGAPYNEQFF	TGTGCCAGCTCATCTCCAGGGGCCCCCTACAATGAGCAGTTCTTC
TRBV7-9	TRBD2	.	TRBJ2-3	CASSPSGTSGTDTQYF	TGTGCCAGCAGCCCCTCCGGGACTAGCGGCACAGATACGCAGTATTTT
TRBV4-2	.	few	TRBJ2-7	CASSQDGREQYF	TGTGCCAGCAGCCAAGACGGGCGGGAGCAGTACTTC
TRBV29-1	.	few	TRBJ2-5	CSARRGETQYF	TGCAGCGCGCGGAGGGGAGAGACCCAGTACTTC
TRBV30	.	few	TRBJ2-2	CAWKPPTRELFF	TGTGCCTGGAAACCCCCAACGAGGGAGCTGTTTTTT
TRBV13	TRBD2	few	TRBJ2-7	CASSASGTRGAYEQYF	TGTGCCAGCAGCGCTTCCGGGACTAGGGGAGCCTACGAGCAGTACTTC
TRBV25-1	.	.	TRBJ2-1	CASSDPIQSEQFF	TGTGCCAGCAGTGATCCCATTCAGAGTGAGCAGTTCTTC
TRBV7-6	.	.	TRBJ2-4	CASSARELGNIQYF	TGTGCCAGCAGCGCCAGGGAGCTGGGGAACATTCAGTACTTC
TRBV29-1	TRBD1	.	TRBJ2-5	CSVTRDRALQETQYF	TGCAGCGTAACCCGGGACAGGGCCCTCCAAGAGACCCAGTACTTC
TRBV7-6	.	.	TRBJ2-7	CASSLSRAATGEQYF	TGTGCCAGCAGCTTATCCCGGGCCGCGACGGGGGAGCAGTACTTC
TRBV5-1	.	.	TRBJ2-6	CASGSPSGANVLTF	TGCGCCAGCGGAAGCCCCTCTGGGGCCAACGTCCTGACTTTC
TRBV29-1	.	few	TRBJ2-4	CSVVVWGAEENIQYF	TGCAGCGTTGTTGTGTGGGGCGCGGAGGAAAACATTCAGTACTTC
TRBV30	.	few	TRBJ1-4	CAWSAVVRRNEKLFF	TGTGCCTGGAGTGCGGTCGTTCGGAGGAATGAAAAACTGTTTTTT
TRBV7-2	TRBD1	.	TRBJ1-2	CASSLGAGTAVYGYTF	TGTGCCAGCAGCTTAGGCGCAGGGACAGCAGTTTACGGCTACACCTTC
TRBV19	TRBD2	.	TRBJ2-1	CASSITSGMLREQFF	TGTGCCAGTAGTATCACTAGCGGGATGTTGAGAGAGCAGTTCTTC
TRBV28	.	.	TRBJ2-3	CASGISTDTQYF	TGTGCCAGCGGAATCAGCACAGATACGCAGTATTTT
TRBV7-2	TRBD2	few	TRBJ2-1	CASSSQPPTSGRNEQFF	TGTGCCAGCAGCTCCCAACCCCCGACTAGCGGGAGAAATGAGCAGTTCTTC
TRBV7-2	TRBD2	few	TRBJ2-5	CASSLWGTSGKETQYF	TGTGCCAGCAGCTTATGGGGGACTAGCGGGAAAGAGACCCAGTACTTC
TRBV4-2	.	.	TRBJ2-7	CASSLGPLYEQYF	TGTGCCAGCAGCCTGGGCCCGCTCTACGAGCAGTACTTC
TRBV30	.	.	TRBJ2-2	CAWRQGRVTGELFF	TGTGCCTGGAGGCAGGGTCGAGTCACCGGGGAGCTGTTTTTT
TRBV5-6	TRBD1	.	TRBJ2-5	CASSFGQAATQYF	TGTGCCAGCAGCTTTGGACAGGCGGCCACCCAGTACTTC
TRBV29-1	.	few	TRBJ2-1	CSVEVAPFGAGEQFF	TGCAGCGTTGAAGTCGCCCCCTTTGGGGCAGGGGAGCAGTTCTTC
TRBV28	.	few	TRBJ2-5	CASSLSAGQETQYF	TGTGCCAGCAGTTTATCTGCGGGGCAAGAGACCCAGTACTTC
TRBV5-6	TRBD2	.	TRBJ2-1	CASSWATSGRPSYNEQFF	TGTGCCAGCAGCTGGGCGACTAGCGGGAGACCCAGCTACAATGAGCAGTTCTTC
TRBV15	TRBD1	few	TRBJ1-2	CATSRGQDYGYTF	TGTGCCACCAGCAGGGGACAGGACTATGGCTACACCTTC
TRBV7-2	TRBD2	.	TRBJ2-1	CASSPPGLAGVAEQFF	TGTGCCAGCAGCCCTCCGGGACTAGCGGGAGTCGCGGAGCAGTTCTTC
TRBV30	.	.	TRBJ2-7	CAWSRGTPYEQYF	TGTGCCTGGAGCCGGGGGACGCCCTACGAGCAGTACTTC
TRBV11-3	TRBD2	.	TRBJ2-7	CASSAGGSLSYEQYF	TGTGCCAGCAGCGCTGGCGGGAGCTTATCTTACGAGCAGTACTTC
TRBV4-3	.	.	TRBJ2-1	CASSQVGTYNEQFF	TGCGCCAGCAGCCAAGTTGGCACCTACAATGAGCAGTTCTTC
TRBV30	.	.	TRBJ2-7	CAWGGRYEQYF	TGTGCCTGGGGAGGAAGGTACGAGCAGTACTTC
TRBV30	.	.	TRBJ2-1	CAWSPGQGIDEQFF	TGTGCCTGGAGCCCGGGGCAGGGTATTGATGAGCAGTTCTTC
TRBV5-1	TRBD2	.	TRBJ2-3	CASSPGPLAGDLSTQYF	TGCGCCAGCAGCCCGGGCCCCCTAGCGGGAGACCTAAGTACGCAGTATTTT